Below, 5 T cell receptor beta chains from the same sample are listed, as sequenced in a study of neurological immune-mediated disorders (dated by TCRdb to about 2019). Preparation of the library involved 5' RACE. These reads were obtained on an Illumina HiSeq 2500. The public reads were reprocessed in TCRdb via fastp at Q25 and MiXCR, keeping in-frame beta chains. Entries that share a CDR3 protein sequence are merged under the most common genes and DNA. For this sample there are tens of thousands of distinct CDR3 sequences; more than 5% appear just once. The leading ten clones occupy roughly 0.5% of the sample. Sequencing was done on a sample of CD4+ T cells from blood. These receptors all come from a woman aged 35 to 49 in good health.

This clonotype was observed at least ten times. The chain has TRBV4-1 and TRBJ2-1; 7 nucleotides align to TRBD2. Unmatched junction bases numbered 15, after V lost 0 bases and J lost 7 bases. Germline assignment: CDR1 MGHRA and CDR2 YSYEKL. This CDR3 has 18 residues. This CDR3 is CASSQDFAGAIGSNEQFF. The CDR3 region has the DNA TGCGCCAGCAGCCAAGATTTCGCGGGAGCAATCGGTTCGAATGAGCAGTTCTTC.

This clonotype has a count of ten or more. The J gene is TRBJ1-1, the V gene TRBV29-1; D is ambiguous. The germline V gene has CDR1 SQVTM and CDR2 ANQGSEA. Between the trimmed V and J ends, which lost 6 bases and 7 bases, there was a span of 15 bases. CDR3 length: 12 amino acids. In DNA form, the CDR3 reads TGCAGCGTGCGATCGGTTGGCGTTGAAGCTTTCTTT. Encoded protein: CSVRSVGVEAFF.

This clonotype was seen repeatedly, ten times or more. V usage is TRBV6-2 or TRBV6-3 and J usage is TRBJ2-7; D could derive from TRBD1 or TRBD2 (7 bases each). The ends were cut back, 6 bases at V and 2 bases at J, with 20 bases in the middle. Germline V lookup: CDR1 MNHEY, CDR2 SVGEGT. The CDR3 sequence is 16 residues long. CDR3 bases: TGTGCCAGCAGGACTTCCGGGACAGCGGGAACCTACGAGCAGTACTTC. Its translation is CASRTSGTAGTYEQYF.

This clonotype was counted many times. The chain couples TRBV5-1 to TRBJ2-7, with D tentatively TRBD1 (6 bases). The germline V and J ends were trimmed by 4 bases and 9 bases, with 17 bases remaining between them. The germline CDR1 and CDR2 sequences are SGHRS and YFSETQ. The CDR3 is 13 amino acids. CDR3 in amino acids: CASSPDGWTAQYF. CDR3 sequence (DNA): TGCGCCAGCAGCCCCGACGGCTGGACAGCGCAGTACTTC.

The sample holds many counts of this clonotype. The CDR3 DNA reads as TGTGCCAGCAGCTCCTCTGGGGCATGGACGGGTGAGCAGTTCTTC. As protein: CASSSSGAWTGEQFF. The rearrangement uses TRBV28 and TRBJ2-1; weak D call: TRBD1 (5 bases). CDR3 length: 15 residues. CDR1 and CDR2 (germline): MDHEN, SYDVKM. Trimming stripped 6 bases from V and 9 bases from J, with 21 bases between.